This TCR beta chain came from a study of identifying expanded T cells in peripheral blood (dated by TCRdb to the late 2010s). At the level of the whole study: Technical replicates were generated by sequencing separate aliquots of the same genomic DNA pool, and four replicates were compared pairwise.

CDR1 and CDR2, looked up from the germline V gene, are SGHDT and YYEEEE. Trimming takes 3 bases from V and 0 bases from J, and the germline ends sit 7 bases apart. Including the terminal cysteine and phenylalanine, the CDR3 comprises 13 residues. The entry retains the CDR3 DNA only, 39 bases that are in frame from base 1. Note on this clone: The antigen it recognizes is unknown. Within one base of it there is no much larger clone, and no base qualities were kept.

Here is what the overall study found, with its caveats: Across all healthy-donor time intervals, the beta-binomial model significantly lowered both the number of clones called differentially abundant and the false-positive rate. The binomial model flagged about 1.2 differentially abundant clones between technical replicates, compared with approximately 16 over approximately 2 weeks and approximately 18 over about 4 weeks. It was expected by the authors that biological variance in healthy repertoires might increase further over much longer intervals, such as months to years. For all healthy donors, the variance in clone template counts between approximately 2-week samples rose significantly as total template count increased.

During the collection period, no infections or other immune events were recorded for the healthy donors. Time-dependent variance in a beta-binomial model of T-cell clone differential abundance was calibrated using healthy-donor blood repertoires as a training cohort. There were ten or so healthy donors in the training cohort, of whom 3 were female and 7 were male. An age range of roughly 29 to 70 years, with an average of 43 years, was recorded for the donors. Whole blood was collected from each healthy donor at three time points spaced 2 to 3 weeks apart and obtained from a commercial supplier. For immunosequencing, genomic DNA was extracted from whole blood that had not been sorted. TCRbeta CDR3 regions were profiled with the immunoSEQ Assay using bias-controlled multiplex PCR amplification of genomic DNA. The original methods were these. To quantify the absolute abundance of each unique TCRbeta CDR3 region, the sequences were collapsed and filtered. Differential abundance was tested with a binomial (Fisher-equivalent) model and with a beta-binomial model adding time-dependent variance fitted from healthy donors. Any clone with fewer than 5 combined templates was excluded, and a clone was called differentially abundant if its Benjamini-Hochberg FDR was below 0.01. Using the form v = (b*log(k)+a)^2, the beta-binomial variance was modeled as a function of the total template count across the two samples. TCRdb stores this immuneACCESS table with in-frame sequences only. Part of the clones is absent; in the studies checked, under half of the shortfall reflects unresolved V genes, and no reason is known for the rest. V and J calls and clone size are those listed in that table; D and trimming were worked out from the DNA. The sample table records about 100,000 clones; roughly 90% of these occur just once. The biggest ten clones account for about 4.2% of the sample.

The TCR was taken from a person between 18 and 70 years old in good health. The source material was blood. The chain was built from TRBV5-6 and TRBJ2-7, and perhaps TRBD1 as D gene, on 5 matching bases. CDR3 region: CASSSDTSYEQYF. The DNA sequence is as follows: TGTGCCAGCAGCTCGGACACCTCCTACGAGCAGTACTTC. The full variable domain, completed from the reference TRBV5-6 and TRBJ2-7 proteins outside the CDR3, reads DAGVTQSPTHLIKTRGQQVTLRCSPKSGHDTVSWYQQALGQGPQFIFQYYEEEERQRGNFPDRFSGHQFPNYSSELNVNALLLGDSALYLCASSSDTSYEQYFGPGTRLTVT.